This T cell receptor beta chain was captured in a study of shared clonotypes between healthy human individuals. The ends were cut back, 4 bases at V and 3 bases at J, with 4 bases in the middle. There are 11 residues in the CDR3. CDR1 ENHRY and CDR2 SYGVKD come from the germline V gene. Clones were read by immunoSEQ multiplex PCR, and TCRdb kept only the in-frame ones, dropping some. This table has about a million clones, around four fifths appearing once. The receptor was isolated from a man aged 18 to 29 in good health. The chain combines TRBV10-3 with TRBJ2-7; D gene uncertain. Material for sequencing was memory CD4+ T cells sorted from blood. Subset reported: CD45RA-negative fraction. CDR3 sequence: CAISASYEQYF. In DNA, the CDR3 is TGTGCCATCAGTGCTAGCTACGAGCAGTACTTC.